The 32 T cell receptor beta chains given below trace back to one sample, sequenced in a study of blood T cell repertoires in COVID-19 (dated by TCRdb to about 2020). Library prep was done by the immunoSEQ multiplex PCR assay. Drawn from immuneACCESS, this table holds only the in-frame rearrangements with V and J called that TCRdb kept. Clones are partly lost; checked studies trace under half to an unresolved V gene and leave the rest unexplained. The table for this sample lists more than 200,000 clones; around 88% of them were counted only once. The top ten constitute 5% to 6.5% of the sample. The sequenced sample consisted of peripheral blood. Receptors originate from a woman in her thirties with COVID-19, enrolled during active disease.

This clone came up a few times. The chain's CDR3 is CASSQDLDFGNTIYF. The DNA of the CDR3 is TGTGCCAGCAGCCAAGATTTGGACTTCGGAAACACCATATATTTT. This sequence joins TRBV14 and TRBJ1-3; D call uncertain. CDR1 and CDR2 (germline): SGHDN, FVKESK. The CDR3 runs to 15 residues. V shed 0 bases and J shed 4 bases, with 10 bases lying between them.

The CDR3 loop is CASSPAGTTDTQYF. The CDR3 DNA is TGTGCCAGCAGTCCAGCGGGGACGACAGATACGCAGTATTTT. The chain has TRBV2 and TRBJ2-3, with 7 bases lining up with TRBD2. Trimming at V came to 5 bases and at J to 3 bases, leaving 5 bases not matched to a gene. Germline lookup yields CDR1 SNHLY and CDR2 FYNNEI. The CDR3 consists of 14 residues.

This chain connects TRBV10-3 to TRBJ1-2; D is undetermined. Germline V gene sequence: CDR1 ENHRY, CDR2 SYGVKD. V lost 6 bases and J 4 bases, leaving 12 bases between the germline ends. This CDR3 comprises 13 residues. In nucleotides, the CDR3 is TGTGCCATCAGCGAAGACAAGTCCTATGGCTACACCTTC. Amino acids: CAISEDKSYGYTF.

This clone was observed a single time. The genes are TRBV19 and TRBJ2-1; 9 nucleotides match TRBD2. This CDR3 is 14 amino acids long. Trimming took 3 bases from V and 8 from J; bases not matched to a gene: 5. Per germline, CDR1 LNHDA and CDR2 SQIVND (reference sequence). CDR3 sequence reads: CASSIRSGSYEQFF. The DNA for the CDR3 is TGTGCCAGTAGTATCCGTAGCGGGAGTTATGAGCAGTTCTTC.

V is TRBV10-3 and J is TRBJ1-1, with TRBD1 as a possible D gene (6 bases). The CDR3 length is 14 residues. CDR1 is ENHRY and CDR2 is SYGVKD in the germline V gene. Trimming took off 6 bases at V and 0 bases at J, with 11 bases between the two ends. CDR3 DNA sequence: TGTGCCATCAGGCGACAGGTCTTGAACACTGAAGCTTTCTTT. This encodes CAIRRQVLNTEAFF.

This clone appeared once. The chain is built from TRBV23-1 and TRBJ1-1, with TRBD1 identical over 7 bases. TRBV23-1 is noted as an ORF with a role that remains uncertain. This CDR3 has 15 amino acids. Trimming removed 3 bases from V and 0 bases from J; junction bases left unmatched: 4. This CDR3 is CASSQGGQVNTEAFF. The CDR3 nucleotides read TGCGCCAGCAGTCAGGGTGGACAGGTGAACACTGAAGCTTTCTTT.

The chain carries TRBV2 and TRBJ2-1, with 12 bases that match TRBD2. The V segment lost 8 bases and the J segment 9 bases; nucleotides outside the gene matches: 11. Germline-derived CDR1 and CDR2 are SNHLY and FYNNEI. The CDR3 sequence is 15 residues long. CDR3 residues: CASDLTSGGVGEQFF. In DNA, the CDR3 is TGTGCCAGCGACTTGACTAGCGGGGGAGTGGGTGAGCAGTTCTTC. The full variable domain, rest sourced from reference TRBV2 and TRBJ2-1, is EPEVTQTPSHQVTQMGQEVILRCVPISNHLYFYWYRQILGQKVEFLVSFYNNEISEKSEIFDDQFSVERPDGSNFTLKIRSTKLEDSAMYFCASDLTSGGVGEQFFGPGTRLTVL.

This chain uses TRBV29-1 with TRBJ2-5; possibly TRBD1 for D (7 bases). The CDR3 is 15 residues long. V shed 6 bases and J shed 4 bases, with 21 bases lying between them. From germline, CDR1 is SQVTM and CDR2 ANQGSEA. As DNA, the CDR3 is TGCAGCGTGCCCGGGGCAGGGGGGATGGGAGAGACCCAGTACTTC. Amino acids: CSVPGAGGMGETQYF.

Only a few counts were recorded for this clone. V and J are TRBV3-1 (or the pseudogene TRBV3-2) and TRBJ2-7, with no clear D. The germline gives CDR1 LGHDT, CDR2 YNNKEL (reference sequence). There are 11 residues in the CDR3. V lost 4 bases and J lost 7, with 8 bases in between. The CDR3 spells CASSPHREQYV. Here the CDR3 DNA reads TGTGCCAGCAGCCCCCACAGAGAGCAGTACGTC.

The chain is built from TRBV27 and TRBJ1-6, with D perhaps TRBD1 (6 bases). The CDR3 is 13 amino acids. Germline V gene sequence: CDR1 MNHEY, CDR2 SMNVEV (reference sequence). The V gene lost 8 bases and the J gene lost 6 bases, with 11 bases spanning the gap. The CDR3 spells CASRPGVNSPLHF. The CDR3 coding sequence is TGTGCCAGCCGCCCAGGGGTTAATTCACCCCTCCACTTT.

The chain is built from TRBV19 and TRBJ2-5; 8 bases line up with TRBD2. Germline V gene data show CDR1 as LNHDA and CDR2 as SQIVND (reference sequence). The V segment lost 1 base and the J segment 4 bases; nucleotides outside the gene matches: 11. The CDR3 is made up of 17 amino acids. CDR3 in amino acids: CASSIGSGGPMGETQYF. In DNA form, the CDR3 reads TGTGCCAGTAGTATAGGGAGCGGGGGCCCCATGGGAGAGACCCAGTACTTC.

The chain recombines TRBV7-2 with TRBJ2-5; 11 positions agree with TRBD2. This CDR3 region has 17 residues. The V and J ends lost 2 bases and 2 bases, in that order; junction bases with no gene match: 7. Per the germline V gene, CDR1 is SGHTA and CDR2 is FQGNSA. The DNA for the CDR3 is TGTGCCAGCAGCTTACTGAGGGCTAGCGGGGGGCAAGAGACCCAGTACTTC. Protein product: CASSLLRASGGQETQYF.

This chain uses TRBV10-3 with TRBJ1-6; D is unclear. From germline, CDR1 is ENHRY and CDR2 SYGVKD. V shed 2 bases and J shed 9 bases, with 14 bases lying between them. The CDR3 contains 15 residues. The DNA for the CDR3 is TGTGCCATCAGTGAGGACGGAGCATTGGGTTCACCCCTCCACTTT. This encodes CAISEDGALGSPLHF.

The chain joins TRBV6-5 to TRBJ2-5, with no clear D. The CDR3 has 13 amino acids. Germline CDR1 and CDR2: MNHEY and SVGAGI. V was cut by 7 bases and J by 1 base, with 10 bases left in between. Written as DNA, the CDR3 is TGTGCCAGCAAGGCGCGGATCCAAGAGACCCAGTACTTC. Residues: CASKARIQETQYF.

This sequence joins TRBV9 and TRBJ2-1; 8 bases match TRBD2. V was pared by 0 bases and J by 4 bases, with 3 bases of the junction left unmatched. CDR1 and CDR2 (germline): SGDLS, YYNGEE. The CDR3 consists of 15 residues. The CDR3 nucleotides read TGTGCCAGCAGCGTAGTTGGCGGGGGGTACAATGAGCAGTTCTTC. Its protein product is CASSVVGGGYNEQFF.

The CDR3 reads CASSSVGRVKDEKLFF. CDR3 DNA sequence: TGTGCCAGTAGTAGCGTCGGCCGGGTTAAGGATGAAAAACTGTTTTTT. The V call is TRBV19, the J call TRBJ1-4, with D unresolved. Germline V gives CDR1 LNHDA, CDR2 SQIVND (reference sequence). This CDR3 region has 16 residues. V dropped 4 bases and J dropped 6 bases, with 18 bases sitting between them.

The V and J genes are TRBV6-5 and TRBJ2-2; 8 nucleotides agree with TRBD2. The CDR3 length is 15 residues. Germline trimming cut 7 bases from V and 1 base from J; bases unmatched to any gene: 5. CDR1 and CDR2 from the germline V gene are MNHEY and SVGAGI. The CDR3 nucleotides read TGTGCCAGCACCCCCGGGAGGGTGAACACCGGGGAGCTGTTTTTT. Translated, it gives CASTPGRVNTGELFF.

This chain uses TRBV5-1 with TRBJ2-5; TRBD2 is a possible D gene (7 bases). CDR1 and CDR2 (germline): SGHRS, YFSETQ. The CDR3 covers 14 residues. Between the trimmed V and J ends, which lost 4 bases and 5 bases, there was a span of 15 bases. In DNA form, the CDR3 reads TGCGCCAGCAGCCCTGGACTAGGGGGGGAGACCCAGTACTTC. Its translation: CASSPGLGGETQYF. The whole variable domain, filled in from reference TRBV5-1 and TRBJ2-5, reads KAGVTQTPRYLIKTRGQQVTLSCSPISGHRSVSWYQQTPGQGLQFLFEYFSETQRNKGNFPGRFSGRQFSNSRSEMNVSTLELGDSALYLCASSPGLGGETQYFGPGTRLLVL.

This clone was seen once. This sequence joins TRBV4-2 and TRBJ1-2; a weak D match, TRBD1 (6 bases). The germline CDR1 and CDR2 sequences are LGHNA and YNFKEQ. The CDR3 sequence is 14 residues long. The germline V and J ends were trimmed by 4 bases and 7 bases, with 16 bases remaining between them. In DNA, the CDR3 is TGTGCCAGCAGCCCAATCCTACAGGGCTCTGGCTACACCTTC. This translates into CASSPILQGSGYTF.

The chain links TRBV2 to TRBJ2-1; tentatively, D is TRBD2 (5 bases). The V gene lost 7 bases and the J gene lost 6 bases, with 13 bases spanning the gap. Germline values: CDR1 SNHLY, CDR2 FYNNEI. The CDR3 is 13 residues long. The DNA for the CDR3 is TGTGCCAGCACCCCTGAGAGGGTCAATGAGCAGTTCTTC. Its protein product is CASTPERVNEQFF.

The rearrangement links TRBV24-1 to TRBJ2-5; possible D gene TRBD1, 6 bases. This CDR3 has 14 residues. Germline CDR1 is KGHDR and CDR2 is SFDVKD. The V end was cut by 5 bases, the J end by 4 bases, with 13 bases between. The CDR3 coding sequence is TGTGCCACCAGTGCCTCGACAGGTACAGAGACCCAGTACTTC. Translating it yields CATSASTGTETQYF.

This clone has just one count. J is TRBJ1-1 and V is TRBV12-3 or TRBV12-4, with D possibly being TRBD1 (5 bases). The V end was cut by 5 bases, the J end by 6 bases, with 13 bases between. The CDR3 contains 13 residues. Written as DNA, the CDR3 is TGTGCCAGCAGTAGAGGGACTGGGCCTGAAGCTTTCTTT. This sequence encodes CASSRGTGPEAFF.

The chain links TRBV7-9 to TRBJ2-1; a weak D match, TRBD2 (7 bases). The CDR3 is 13 amino acids. Trimming cost V 1 base and J 7 bases, with 8 bases left between them. Germline V CDR1 and CDR2: SEHNR, FQNEAQ (reference sequence). This CDR3 reads CASSLEGGNEQFF. CDR3 DNA sequence: TGTGCCAGCAGCTTAGAGGGGGGGAATGAGCAGTTCTTC. Full variable domain (remainder filled in from reference TRBV7-9 and TRBJ2-1): DTGVSQNPRHKITKRGQNVTFRCDPISEHNRLYWYRQTLGQGPEFLTYFQNEAQLEKSRLLSDRFSAERPKGSFSTLEIQRTEQGDSAMYLCASSLEGGNEQFFGPGTRLTVL.

This sequence joins TRBV3-1 (or the pseudogene TRBV3-2) and TRBJ2-1, with TRBD2 identical over 8 bases. This CDR3 has 16 amino acids. From germline, CDR1 is LGHDT and CDR2 YNNKEL (reference sequence). J was trimmed by 12 bases and V by 5 bases; bases with no gene match: 18. The CDR3 sequence: CASSTGRGALGSVQFF. CDR3 DNA: TGTGCCAGCAGCACCGGGAGGGGGGCCCTAGGGAGTGTGCAGTTCTTC.

The V call is TRBV11-3, the J call TRBJ2-5, with D perhaps TRBD2 (6 bases). With 5 bases removed from V and 7 bases from J, the gap between germline ends came to 14 bases. The CDR3 length is 13 residues. Germline V gives CDR1 SGHNT, CDR2 YENEEA. The CDR3 DNA reads TGTGCCAGCAGCCGGACCACGGAGGGGACCCAGTACTTC. Amino acids: CASSRTTEGTQYF. Drawing the rest from reference TRBV11-3 and TRBJ2-5, the complete variable domain is EAGVVQSPRYKIIEKKQPVAFWCNPISGHNTLYWYLQNLGQGPELLIRYENEEAVDDSQLPKDRFSAERLKGVDSTLKIQPAELGDSAVYLCASSRTTEGTQYFGPGTRLLVL.

The chain combines TRBV12-3 or TRBV12-4 with TRBJ2-7; D may be TRBD2 (6 bases). V lost 2 bases to trimming and J lost 1 base, with 6 bases between them. This CDR3 comprises 13 residues. The CDR3 protein is CASSLRESYEQYF. Written as DNA, the CDR3 is TGTGCCAGCAGTTTACGGGAGTCCTACGAGCAGTACTTC.

The rearrangement joins TRBV6-6 to TRBJ2-5; 9 nucleotides agree with TRBD1. The CDR3 totals 14 residues. CDR1 MNHNY and CDR2 SVGAGI come from the germline V gene (reference sequence). After removal of 6 bases from V and 5 bases from J, the junction contained 7 bases not matched to a gene. The DNA of the CDR3 is TGTGCCAGCAGCCCAGGGACAGGGCGCGAGACCCAGTACTTC. This translates into CASSPGTGRETQYF.

This sequence joins TRBV11-2 and TRBJ2-2; D may be TRBD1 (6 bases). The germline CDR1 and CDR2 sequences are SGHAT and FQNNGV. V lost 5 bases and J 3 bases, leaving 19 bases between the germline ends. CDR3 size: 17 residues. The CDR3 reads CASSPNRTGIHTGELFF. CDR3 bases: TGTGCCAGCAGCCCAAACCGAACAGGGATTCACACCGGGGAGCTGTTTTTT.

In its sample, this clone was seen once. The chain combines TRBV7-8 with TRBJ2-1; D is uncertain. The CDR3 covers 15 residues. V was trimmed by 5 bases and J by 4 bases, leaving 15 bases between them. The V gene's germline CDR1 is SGHVS and CDR2 FQNEAQ. CDR3 in amino acids: CASSLILPAYNEQFF. The CDR3 DNA sequence: TGTGCCAGCAGCCTCATCCTCCCAGCGTACAATGAGCAGTTCTTC. Based on the CDR3 plus reference TRBV7-8 and TRBJ2-1, the full variable domain is GAGVSQSPRYKVAKRGQDVALRCDPISGHVSLFWYQQALGQGPEFLTYFQNEAQLDKSGLPSDRFFAERPEGSVSTLKIQRTQQEDSAVYLCASSLILPAYNEQFFGPGTRLTVL.

This chain joins TRBV7-2 and TRBJ2-5, with TRBD2 identical over 8 bases. There are 15 residues in the CDR3. Germline values: CDR1 SGHTA, CDR2 FQGNSA. With 5 bases clipped from V and 5 bases from J, the junction kept 10 bases outside the gene matches. The CDR3 sequence: CASSPRPGLVETQYF. As DNA, the CDR3 is TGTGCCAGCAGCCCCCGCCCGGGACTAGTGGAGACCCAGTACTTC.

V gene TRBV11-2 combines with J gene TRBJ1-1, with D possibly matching TRBD1 (5 bases). The germline V gene encodes CDR1 SGHAT and CDR2 FQNNGV. This CDR3 has 16 amino acids. Deletions cut 5 bases from V and 5 bases from J, with 21 bases between. The CDR3 DNA follows: TGTGCCAGCAGCCCACTAAAGGGCCCTCGGGGGACTGAAGCTTTCTTT. It translates to CASSPLKGPRGTEAFF.

The V call is TRBV7-2, the J call TRBJ2-1; D is unclear. CDR3 size: 11 residues. The germline CDR1 and CDR2 sequences are SGHTA and FQGNSA. Trimming removed 0 bases from V and 10 bases from J, with 4 bases in between. In DNA, the CDR3 is TGTGCCAGCAGCTTAGCGGGCGAGCAGTTCTTC. Amino acid sequence: CASSLAGEQFF. Variable domain in full (rest from reference TRBV7-2 and TRBJ2-1): GAGVSQSPSNKVTEKGKDVELRCDPISGHTALYWYRQSLGQGLEFLIYFQGNSAPDKSGLPSDRFSAERTGGSVSTLTIQRTQQEDSAVYLCASSLAGEQFFGPGTRLTVL.